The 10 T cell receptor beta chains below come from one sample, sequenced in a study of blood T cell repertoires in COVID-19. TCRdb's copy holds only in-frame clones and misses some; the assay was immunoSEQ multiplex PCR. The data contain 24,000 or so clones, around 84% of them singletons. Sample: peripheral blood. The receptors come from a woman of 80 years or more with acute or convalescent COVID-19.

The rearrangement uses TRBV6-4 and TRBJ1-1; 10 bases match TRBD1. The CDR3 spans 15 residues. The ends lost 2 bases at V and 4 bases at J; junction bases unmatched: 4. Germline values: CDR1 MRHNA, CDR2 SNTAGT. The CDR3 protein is CASSDRDRGGTEAFF. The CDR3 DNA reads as TGTGCCAGCAGTGACCGGGACAGGGGAGGCACTGAAGCTTTCTTT.

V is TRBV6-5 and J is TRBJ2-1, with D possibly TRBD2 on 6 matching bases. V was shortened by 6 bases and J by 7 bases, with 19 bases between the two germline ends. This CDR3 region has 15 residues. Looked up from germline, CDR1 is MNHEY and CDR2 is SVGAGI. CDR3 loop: CASRHSGGHSNEQFF. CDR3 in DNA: TGTGCCAGCAGACATAGCGGAGGACACTCAAATGAGCAGTTCTTC.

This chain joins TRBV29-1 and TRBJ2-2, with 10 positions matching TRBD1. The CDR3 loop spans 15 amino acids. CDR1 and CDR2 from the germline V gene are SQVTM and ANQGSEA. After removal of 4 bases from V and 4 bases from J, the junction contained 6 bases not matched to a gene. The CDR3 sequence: CSVGGTGALTGELFF. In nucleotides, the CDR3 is TGCAGCGTTGGGGGGACAGGGGCTCTCACCGGGGAGCTGTTTTTT.

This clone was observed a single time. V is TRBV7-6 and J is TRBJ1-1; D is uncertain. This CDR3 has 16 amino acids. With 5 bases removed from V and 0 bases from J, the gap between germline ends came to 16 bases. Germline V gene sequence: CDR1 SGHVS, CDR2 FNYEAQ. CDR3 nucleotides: TGTGCCAGCAGCAAACGGAGCGGTTCGGTGAACACTGAAGCTTTCTTT. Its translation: CASSKRSGSVNTEAFF.

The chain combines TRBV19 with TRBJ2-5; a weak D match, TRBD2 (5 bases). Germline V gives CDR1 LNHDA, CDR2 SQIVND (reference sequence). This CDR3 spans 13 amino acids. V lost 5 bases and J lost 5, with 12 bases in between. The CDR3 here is CASSALEGETQYF. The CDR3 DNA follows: TGTGCCAGTAGTGCCCTTGAGGGTGAGACCCAGTACTTC.

Here the CDR3 reads CASSRGRGQGTGELFF. CDR3 nucleotides: TGTGCCAGCAGCCGCGGCAGGGGGCAAGGAACCGGGGAGCTGTTTTTT. The chain uses TRBV2 and TRBJ2-2; 8 bases match TRBD1. The germline V gene encodes CDR1 SNHLY and CDR2 FYNNEI. This CDR3 has 16 residues. J gave up 5 bases and V 6 bases, and 11 bases lay outside the gene matches.

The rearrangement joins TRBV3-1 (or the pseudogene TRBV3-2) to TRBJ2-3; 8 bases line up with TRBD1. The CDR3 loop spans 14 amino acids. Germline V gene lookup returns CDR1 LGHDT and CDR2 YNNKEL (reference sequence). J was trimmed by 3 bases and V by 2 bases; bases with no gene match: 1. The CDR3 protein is CASSQTGGTDTQYF. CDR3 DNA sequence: TGTGCCAGCAGCCAAACAGGGGGAACAGATACGCAGTATTTT.

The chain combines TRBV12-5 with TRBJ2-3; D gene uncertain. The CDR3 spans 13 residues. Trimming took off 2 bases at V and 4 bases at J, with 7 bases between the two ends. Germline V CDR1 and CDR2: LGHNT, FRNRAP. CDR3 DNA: TGTGCTAGTGGTTTGATATCTGCAGATACGCAGTATTTT. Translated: CASGLISADTQYF.

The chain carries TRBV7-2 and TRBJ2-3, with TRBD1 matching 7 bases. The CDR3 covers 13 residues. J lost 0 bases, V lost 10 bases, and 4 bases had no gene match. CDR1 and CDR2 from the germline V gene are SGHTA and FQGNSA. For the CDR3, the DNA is TGTGCCACTGGGACAGTAAGCACAGATACGCAGTATTTT. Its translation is CATGTVSTDTQYF. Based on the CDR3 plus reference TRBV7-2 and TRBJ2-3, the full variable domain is GAGVSQSPSNKVTEKGKDVELRCDPISGHTALYWYRQSLGQGLEFLIYFQGNSAPDKSGLPSDRFSAERTGGSVSTLTIQRTQQEDSAVYLCATGTVSTDTQYFGPGTRLTVL.

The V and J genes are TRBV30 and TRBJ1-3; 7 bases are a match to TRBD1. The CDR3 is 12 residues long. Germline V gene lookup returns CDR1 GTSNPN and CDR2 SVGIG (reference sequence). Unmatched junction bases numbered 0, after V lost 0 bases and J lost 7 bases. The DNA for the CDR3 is TGTGCCTGGAGTGTACAGGGGAACACCATATATTTT. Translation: CAWSVQGNTIYF.